Many counts were recorded for the clone carrying this T cell receptor beta chain. The antigen remains undetermined. At the DNA level, this CDR3 is encoded by other sequences in the same sample as well. Thyroid surgery was performed in patients who had received no treatment beforehand. There are 17 residues in the CDR3. V lost 0 bases, J lost 2 bases, and 5 bases stayed unmatched. Germline V gives CDR1 SGDLS, CDR2 YYNGEE. MiXCR reprocessed the PCR reads for TCRdb. The data hold around 8,000 clones, with roughly 25% observed a single time. These data belong to a study of metastatic and nonmetastatic thyroid tumors. Study context: Peripheral blood and tumor or nodule samples from malignant and benign thyroid patients were compared.

Study observations and caveats: The reported finding was significantly higher TCR beta diversity in malignant thyroid tumors relative to benign nodules, in blood and tumor.

Sequenced material: adjacent normal tissue. This clonotype originated in a female donor with papillary thyroid cancer or a benign thyroid nodule (not recorded which). Some clones in this sample may be carry-over from other donors' samples. The V and J genes are TRBV9 and TRBJ2-2; 9 bases agree with TRBD2. The DNA for the CDR3 is TGTGCCAGCAGCGTAGGGGGCGGGGGGGCCAACACCGGGGAGCTGTTTTTT. It encodes CASSVGGGGANTGELFF.